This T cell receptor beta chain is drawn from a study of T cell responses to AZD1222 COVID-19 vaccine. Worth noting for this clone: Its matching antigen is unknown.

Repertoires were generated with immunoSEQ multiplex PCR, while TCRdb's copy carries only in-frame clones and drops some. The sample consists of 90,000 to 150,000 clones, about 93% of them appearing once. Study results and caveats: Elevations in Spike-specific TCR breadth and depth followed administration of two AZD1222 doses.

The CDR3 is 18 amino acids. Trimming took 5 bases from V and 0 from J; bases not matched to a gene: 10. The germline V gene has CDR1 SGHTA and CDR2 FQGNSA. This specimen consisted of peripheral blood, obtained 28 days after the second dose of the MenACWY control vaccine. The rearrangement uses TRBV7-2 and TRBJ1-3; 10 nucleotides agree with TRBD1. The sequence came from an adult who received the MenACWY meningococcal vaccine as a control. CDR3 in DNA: TGTGCCAGCAGCCTAACGGCCCGACAGGGGGCCTCTGGAAACACCATATATTTT. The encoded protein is CASSLTARQGASGNTIYF.